The sequence of this T cell receptor (beta chain) was determined in a study of regulatory T cells in long-lasting Graves disease (dated by TCRdb to about 2021). Study-wide context: In the newly diagnosed Graves' disease group, patients had been taking antithyroid drugs for less than 3 months. Peripheral blood TCR sequencing and RNA sequencing compared persistent Graves' disease patients with newly diagnosed Graves' disease patients. The study was conducted in China and was registered as a clinical trial. A total of around 35 samples underwent TCR sequencing, from some 13 patients with persistent Graves' disease and about 20 patients with newly diagnosed Graves' disease. The research as a whole found: Because the primary lesion, thyroid tissue, could not be accessed, the study looked at peripheral blood alone. A larger number of public clonotypes was shared among persistent patients (2,741) than among newly diagnosed patients (around 870). Compared with newly diagnosed patients, persistent Graves' disease patients had lower TCR Shannon entropy and fewer highly expanded clones, which suggests clonal expansion. Only the TCR beta chain was sequenced and analyzed. The small sample size was acknowledged by the authors as a limitation that may reduce accuracy. TRBV28, TRBJ1-2 and TRBJ2-5 were preferentially used in persistent disease, while TRBV20-1 and TRBJ2-1 were favored in newly diagnosed disease.

Preparation of the library involved multiplex PCR. The instrument was an Illumina HiSeq 4000. To build TCR beta libraries, CDR3 regions were amplified by Arm-PCR using iRepertoire HTBI primers. Gel purification was performed on PCR products prior to sequencing. The authors' pipeline ran thus. A total of under 80 TRBV and 14 TRBJ segments were identified across samples and were used for gene usage analysis of CDR3 amino acid clonotypes. COPE and FqMerger were used to merge filtered high-quality paired reads into contigs. BLAST was used to align contigs to IMGT TRBV, TRBD and TRBJ reference genes, with CDR3 defined following IMGT. Any clonotype with a frequency above 0.1% was counted as a highly expanded clone. Shannon entropy was used to measure repertoire diversity, and the Gini coefficient was used to measure V-J evenness. Public clonotypes were defined as clonotypes shared by more than one individual. Using fastp at Q25 and MiXCR, TCRdb reprocessed the public reads and kept productive beta chains. All rows with the same CDR3 protein become a single entry with the most common DNA and genes. It is TCRdb's table, rather than the study itself, that gives the V and J calls and clone size. The sample table records around 360,000 distinct CDR3 sequences; about 16% of these occur just once. Roughly a fifth of the sample is in the top ten clones.

V lost 1 base and J lost 5 bases, and the count of bases not matched to a germline gene is 13. Based on the germline V gene, the CDR1 and CDR2 sequences are LGHNA and YNFKEQ. Counted from cysteine to phenylalanine, this CDR3 has 18 amino acids. Of the read, only the CDR3 DNA is kept; its 54 bases are in frame from base 1. This clonotype came up a few times. The antigen it binds to is not known. Within one base of it there is no much larger clone, and no base qualities were kept. This specimen's time point label, interpreted: newly diagnosed GD, antithyroid drugs for less than 3 months. For both TCR sequencing and RNA sequencing, RNA was extracted from PBMCs in TRIzol. The diagnosis of Graves' disease followed American Thyroid Association guidelines. Patients were recruited from an endocrinology department in Xi'an, China. Each patient gave approximately 10 milliliters of peripheral blood, collected in an EDTA anticoagulant tube. Ficoll Paque Plus density gradient separation was used to isolate PBMCs, and no additional T cell sorting was done. RNA quality was checked with an Agilent 2100 Bioanalyzer and agarose gel, and concentration with a NanoDrop 2000.

These data are also associated with another study on T cells in Graves' hyperthyroidism and ophthalmopathy. That second report states: Graves' hyperthyroidism was defined as stable when no progression to ophthalmopathy occurred over 18 months of follow-up. Hyperthyroidism patients were newly diagnosed, had a disease duration of under 2 months, and were aged 18 to 65 years. Exclusion was applied to patients with uncontrolled infections, other autoimmune diseases, pregnancy or lactation. Clinical symptoms, serum thyroxine and TRAb, thyroid ultrasound, and orbital computed tomography formed the basis for the diagnoses. For the first round of RT-PCR on the TCR CDR3, the HTBI primer set was used together with the Qiagen OneStep RT-PCR kit. Most expanded thyroid clonotypes (frequency above 0.001) were also detected in blood, suggesting blood repertoires may reflect thyroid immune responses. Ophthalmopathy was separated from stable hyperthyroidism by a 13 V-J signature model, with roughly 88% sensitivity and about 81% specificity obtained in cross-validation and 80%/75% obtained in testing. In validation, the model predicted progression to ophthalmopathy with 60% to 71% sensitivity and 72% to 85% specificity, a median of about 6 months before onset. To identify TCR V-J signatures that set the groups apart, the researchers used a discovery cohort of 100 or so patients, made up of 40 to 45 with Graves' ophthalmopathy and 57 with stable Graves' hyperthyroidism. Prospective prediction of ophthalmopathy was tested in an independent validation cohort of 18 to 20 hyperthyroidism patients and some 17 patients who later progressed to ophthalmopathy. The roughly 100 discovery patients were randomly divided into training and test sets at a 7:3 ratio. In addition, the study compared T-cell repertoires in thyroid tissue and in blood from roughly six Graves' hyperthyroidism patients. Once sampling was done, hyperthyroidism patients were given methimazole at a starting dose of 30 mg daily, whereas ophthalmopathy patients were given high-dose intravenous methylprednisolone. Libraries were constructed in a second round of multiplex PCR, after which size selection and purification were carried out. Libraries were sequenced paired-end with 100 bp reads on an Illumina HiSeq2000. SOAPnuke was used to process the raw data, with reads discarded if the reads contained adapters or uncalled bases, had a mean Phred below 15, or lacked an exact constant-primer or identifier match. High-quality paired reads were merged with COPE v1.2.5, and unique nucleotide sequences were defined as clonotypes. MiTCR v1.1 was used to align clonotypes to the IMGT TRBV, TRBD and TRBJ reference segments. The analysis was restricted to V-J combinations with a frequency above 0.0001, which together covered 99.2% of the repertoires. A TCS score was defined as the ratio between F50 (clonal expansion) and ExV (chaos), using BLOSUM62-based TCRdist between CDR3 peptides within each V-J. Welch's t-statistics and random forest reduced just over 500 V-J features to fewer than 15, which were used in a naive Bayes classifier (R e1071). No statistical method was used to set the sample size in advance, and investigators knew the group allocation. TCR Vbeta CDR3 sequencing of approximately 140 peripheral blood samples (roughly 43 ophthalmopathy, 75 hyperthyroidism and 17 progressor patients) is reported in the paper.

This TCR came from a young woman with Graves disease. Donor details come from another sample of the same person, matched by shared clones. The chain uses TRBV4-2 and TRBJ2-1; 8 central nucleotides agree with TRBD2. The sequencing used peripheral blood mononuclear cells (PBMCs), collected at new diagnosis, from a patient treated with antithyroid drugs. The CDR3 is CASSQVLPLADYHNEQFF. The DNA sequence reads TGTGCCAGCAGCCAAGTCCTCCCACTAGCGGACTACCACAATGAGCAGTTCTTC.